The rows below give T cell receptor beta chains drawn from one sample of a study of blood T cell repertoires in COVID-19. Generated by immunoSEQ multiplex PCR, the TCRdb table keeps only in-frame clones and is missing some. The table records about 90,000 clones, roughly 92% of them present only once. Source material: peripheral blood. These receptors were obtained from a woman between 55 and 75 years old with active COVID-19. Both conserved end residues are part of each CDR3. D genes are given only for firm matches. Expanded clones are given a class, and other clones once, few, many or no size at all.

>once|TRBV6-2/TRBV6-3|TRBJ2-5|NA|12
CASSYSGEAQYF
TGTGCCAGCAGTTACTCTGGGGAGGCCCAGTACTTC
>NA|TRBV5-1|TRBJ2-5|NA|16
CASSWTLTTSRETQYF
TGCGCCAGCAGCTGGACCTTGACTACGTCAAGAGAGACCCAGTACTTC
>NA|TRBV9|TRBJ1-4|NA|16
CASSVGSYATNEKLFF
TGTGCCAGCAGCGTAGGCTCCTACGCGACTAATGAAAAACTGTTTTTT
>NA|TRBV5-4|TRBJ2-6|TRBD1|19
CASSLDRTGPNSGANVLTF
TGTGCCAGCAGCTTGGACAGGACAGGACCGAACTCTGGGGCCAACGTCCTGACTTTC
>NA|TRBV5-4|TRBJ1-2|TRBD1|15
CASSEGQGAFYGYTF
TGTGCCAGCAGCGAGGGACAGGGGGCATTCTATGGCTACACCTTC
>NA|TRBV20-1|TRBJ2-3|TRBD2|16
CSASYMSGVSTDTQYF
TGCAGTGCTAGTTATATGAGCGGGGTCAGCACAGATACGCAGTATTTT
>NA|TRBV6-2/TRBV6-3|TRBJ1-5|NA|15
CASSSIAGSNQPQHF
TGTGCCAGCAGTTCCATCGCAGGGAGCAATCAGCCCCAGCATTTT
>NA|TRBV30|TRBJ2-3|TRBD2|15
CAWSRNAGGRDTQYF
TGTGCCTGGAGCCGAAACGCGGGGGGGCGTGATACGCAGTATTTT
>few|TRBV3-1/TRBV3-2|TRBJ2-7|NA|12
CASSRGQNEQYF
TGTGCCAGCAGCCGTGGACAGAACGAGCAGTACTTC
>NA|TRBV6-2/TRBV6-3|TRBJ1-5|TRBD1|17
CASSFIPGTGANQPQHF
TGTGCCAGCAGTTTTATCCCCGGGACAGGGGCAAATCAGCCCCAGCATTTT
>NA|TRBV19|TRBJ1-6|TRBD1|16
CASSVRTGGFDSPLHF
TGTGCCAGTAGTGTACGGACAGGGGGTTTCGATTCACCCCTCCACTTT
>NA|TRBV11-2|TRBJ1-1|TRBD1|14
CASSSWTGRTEAFF
TGTGCCAGCAGCTCCTGGACAGGGAGGACTGAAGCTTTCTTT
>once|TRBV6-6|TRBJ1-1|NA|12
CASSSYPEGAFF
TGTGCCAGCAGTTCCTACCCCGAGGGAGCTTTCTTT
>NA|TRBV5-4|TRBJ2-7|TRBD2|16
CASSTGTSGGTYEQYF
TGTGCCAGCAGCACCGGGACTAGCGGGGGAACCTACGAGCAGTACTTC
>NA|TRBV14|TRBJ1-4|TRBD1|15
CASSHPQGSTEKLFF
TGTGCCAGCAGCCACCCACAGGGGAGTACTGAAAAACTGTTTTTT
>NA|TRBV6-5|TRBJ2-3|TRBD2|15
CASRNGLAGTDTQYF
TGTGCCAGCAGAAACGGACTAGCGGGCACAGATACGCAGTATTTT
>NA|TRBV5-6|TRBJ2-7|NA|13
CASSLPRGPQQYF
TGTGCCAGCAGCTTGCCACGGGGTCCGCAGCAGTACTTC
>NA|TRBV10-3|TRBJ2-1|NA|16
CAISIGGLGSYNEQFF
TGTGCCATCTCCATCGGGGGGCTTGGGTCCTACAATGAGCAGTTCTTC
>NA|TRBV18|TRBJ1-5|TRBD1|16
CASSPTGTGGIQPQHF
TGTGCCAGCTCCCCAACCGGGACAGGGGGGATCCAGCCCCAGCATTTT
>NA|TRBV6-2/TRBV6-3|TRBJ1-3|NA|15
CASSTLEGAGNTIYF
TGTGCCAGCAGTACCCTGGAAGGAGCTGGAAACACCATATATTTT
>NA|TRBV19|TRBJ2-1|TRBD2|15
CASQRAAGGNNEQFF
TGTGCCAGTCAACGGGCAGCGGGGGGGAACAATGAGCAGTTCTTC
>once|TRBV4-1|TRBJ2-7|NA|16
CASSQEWVSSSYEQYF
TGCGCCAGCAGCCAAGAATGGGTTAGCAGTTCCTACGAGCAGTACTTC
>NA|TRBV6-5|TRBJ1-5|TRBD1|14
CASRGGGSNQPQHF
TGTGCCAGCAGAGGAGGGGGCAGCAATCAGCCCCAGCATTTT
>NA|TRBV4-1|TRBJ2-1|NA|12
CASSQVGTEQFF
TGCGCCAGCAGCCAAGTAGGGACAGAGCAGTTCTTC
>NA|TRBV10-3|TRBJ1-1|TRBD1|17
CAISESPSTGENTEAFF
TGTGCCATCAGTGAGTCCCCAAGTACAGGGGAGAACACTGAAGCTTTCTTT
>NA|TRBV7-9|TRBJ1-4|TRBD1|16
CASSSPSGTGGEKLFF
TGTGCCAGCAGCTCCCCTTCGGGGACAGGGGGAGAAAAACTGTTTTTT
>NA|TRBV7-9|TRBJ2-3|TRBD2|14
CASARTSGTDTQYF
TGTGCCAGCGCACGGACTAGCGGAACAGATACGCAGTATTTT
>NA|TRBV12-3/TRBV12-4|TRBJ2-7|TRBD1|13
CASTPGQGLEQYF
TGTGCCAGCACCCCGGGACAGGGACTTGAGCAGTACTTC
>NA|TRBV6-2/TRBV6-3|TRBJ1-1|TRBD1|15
CASSYSRQGKAEAFF
TGTGCCAGCAGTTACTCGAGACAGGGGAAAGCTGAAGCTTTCTTT
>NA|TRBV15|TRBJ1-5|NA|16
CATSRETAYSNQPQHF
TGTGCCACCAGCAGAGAGACAGCTTATAGCAATCAGCCCCAGCATTTT
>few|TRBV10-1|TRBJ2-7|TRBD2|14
CASSSSGEPHEQYF
TGCGCCAGCAGCTCTAGCGGAGAGCCTCACGAGCAGTACTTC
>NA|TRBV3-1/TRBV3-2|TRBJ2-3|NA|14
CASSLNGGTDTQYF
TGTGCCAGCAGCCTTAACGGGGGCACAGATACGCAGTATTTT
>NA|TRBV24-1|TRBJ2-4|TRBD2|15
CATSDQRGGEDIQYF
TGTGCCACCAGTGACCAGCGGGGGGGCGAGGACATTCAGTACTTC
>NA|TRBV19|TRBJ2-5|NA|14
CASSRGLRQETQYF
TGTGCCAGTAGTAGGGGACTTCGCCAAGAGACCCAGTACTTC
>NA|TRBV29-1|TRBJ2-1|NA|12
CSVERGTSEQFF
TGCAGCGTTGAACGGGGGACCAGTGAGCAGTTCTTC
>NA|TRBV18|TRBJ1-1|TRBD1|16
CASSPPGTGVGTEAFF
TGTGCCAGCTCACCACCGGGGACAGGGGTTGGCACTGAAGCTTTCTTT
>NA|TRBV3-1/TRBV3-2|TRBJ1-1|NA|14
CASTTLEGGTEAFF
TGTGCCAGCACTACATTGGAGGGGGGGACTGAAGCTTTCTTT
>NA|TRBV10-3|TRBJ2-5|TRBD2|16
CAISDASGRSEETQYF
TGTGCCATCAGTGACGCTAGCGGGAGGTCGGAGGAGACCCAGTACTTC
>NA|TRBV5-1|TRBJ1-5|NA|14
CASSLDAGNQPQHF
TGCGCCAGCAGCTTGGATGCAGGAAATCAGCCCCAGCATTTT
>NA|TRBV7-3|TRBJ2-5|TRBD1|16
CASSLPFGQGKETQYF
TGTGCCAGCAGCTTACCCTTCGGACAGGGGAAAGAGACCCAGTACTTC
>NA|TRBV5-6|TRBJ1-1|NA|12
CASSLDSTEAFF
TGTGCCAGCAGCTTGGATAGCACTGAAGCTTTCTTT
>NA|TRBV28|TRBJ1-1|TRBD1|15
CASSSPTGGWTEAFF
TGTGCCAGCAGTTCACCCACAGGGGGCTGGACTGAAGCTTTCTTT